This T cell receptor beta chain is drawn from a study of monozygotic twins with inflammatory bowel disease. As concerns this clonotype: Its antigen is as yet unknown.

Study results and caveats: For IBD patients, clonotypes shared with others were fewer than for healthy twins, especially with disease activity.

T cells were not sorted, and total RNA was isolated straight from whole blood. TCRdb reanalyzed the 5' RACE reads, giving one entry per CDR3 protein sequence and no DNA. The sample yields 200,000 to 250,000 distinct CDR3 sequences, of which the top ten take up 1.6%. Sample: blood. The TCR sequence derives from a human donor with ulcerative colitis or Crohn's disease, or a healthy co-twin of an affected twin (not recorded which).

CDR3: CSAPGPERTEAFF. The chain recombines TRBV20-1 with TRBJ1-1. Germline-derived CDR1 and CDR2 are DFQATT and SNEGSKA (reference sequence). The CDR3 runs to 13 residues.